This T cell receptor beta chain was sequenced for a study of cytomegalovirus exposure and HLA in healthy donors. The primer mix had 60 Vbeta and 13 Jbeta primers. Profiling relied on immunoSEQ multiplex PCR, and the TCRdb table lists in-frame clones only, not all of them. The sample gives 150,000 to 200,000 clones, 70% to 90% of which show up once; more than 2% is in the top ten. This clone was found a few times. Other DNA sequences in the sample encode the same CDR3. The sequence was obtained from a man between 18 and 29 years old in good health and CMV-seropositive. The sequenced sample consisted of PBMCs.

CDR3 nucleotide sequence: TGCGCCAGCGCCACAGGAACCTCCAATTCCTACGAGCAGTACTTC. This sequence encodes CASATGTSNSYEQYF. This chain links TRBV5-1 with TRBJ2-7; D may be TRBD1 (5 bases). Germline V gene data show CDR1 as SGHRS and CDR2 as YFSETQ. The CDR3 loop spans 15 amino acids. V dropped 7 bases and J dropped 1 base, with 18 bases sitting between them.